This entry describes one T cell receptor beta chain. These data originate in a study of blood T cell repertoires in COVID-19. Germline CDR1 MNHEY, CDR2 SMNVEV (reference sequence). This CDR3 has 14 amino acids. J was trimmed by 3 bases and V by 6 bases; bases with no gene match: 8. Original methodology: By means of reference gene primer amplification, nucleated cell counts were estimated. Sequenced by immunoSEQ multiplex PCR; TCRdb stores in-frame clones only, minus some. V and J calls and clone size are given by that table; D and trimming were obtained from the DNA. This sample has some 270,000 clones, with 84% found just once.

The sequence derives from a woman aged 40 to 55 who had recovered from COVID-19. Sequencing was done on a sample of peripheral blood. The V call is TRBV27, the J call TRBJ2-7; 7 nucleotides match TRBD1. As DNA, the CDR3 is TGTGCCAGCAGACGTCTCCAGGGGGTCTACGAGCAGTACTTC. Its translation is CASRRLQGVYEQYF.